A selection of T cell receptor beta chains follows, all from one sample in a study of OX40 agonist ivuxolimab in advanced cancers. The repertoire was sequenced with immunoSEQ multiplex PCR; TCRdb's copy has only in-frame clones and lacks some. Of tens of thousands of clones in the sample, approximately 94% were seen once. The source material was CD4+ or CD8+ T cells sorted from blood, sampled in a trial of the OX40 agonist ivuxolimab. The receptors stem from an adult with an advanced solid tumor such as melanoma, head and neck, liver or kidney cancer. CDR3s include the opening cysteine and the closing phenylalanine or tryptophan. Each record gives: V gene, J gene, CDR3 protein.

v_gene: TRBV5-8; j_gene: TRBJ2-3; CDR3aa: CASSLGEGQVTDTQYF
v_gene: TRBV9; j_gene: TRBJ2-3; CDR3aa: CASSGLAGGYTDTQYF
v_gene: TRBV2; j_gene: TRBJ2-3; CDR3aa: CASRNPGRTDTQYF
v_gene: TRBV9; j_gene: TRBJ1-2; CDR3aa: CASSPQWGGAGYTF
v_gene: TRBV10-3; j_gene: TRBJ1-5; CDR3aa: CAISLDRGNQPQHF
v_gene: TRBV5-1; j_gene: TRBJ2-7; CDR3aa: CASSLGGQDFSYEQYF
v_gene: TRBV19; j_gene: TRBJ2-7; CDR3aa: CASSSPEGPYEQYF
v_gene: TRBV7-6; j_gene: TRBJ2-2; CDR3aa: CASSLGQGVYTGELFF
v_gene: TRBV13; j_gene: TRBJ2-7; CDR3aa: CASSLGRSGSYEQYF
v_gene: TRBV6-5; j_gene: TRBJ2-3; CDR3aa: CASSRSMTGADTQYF
v_gene: TRBV10-3; j_gene: TRBJ1-6; CDR3aa: CANARQGNSPLHF
v_gene: TRBV5-4; j_gene: TRBJ2-7; CDR3aa: CASSSGSIYEQYF
v_gene: TRBV7-9; j_gene: TRBJ1-1; CDR3aa: CASSWDSTGNTEAFF
v_gene: TRBV18; j_gene: TRBJ1-2; CDR3aa: CASSPRQGGDGYTF
v_gene: TRBV10-1; j_gene: TRBJ2-1; CDR3aa: CASSEKTGSYNEQFF
v_gene: TRBV5-4; j_gene: TRBJ2-1; CDR3aa: CASRGGANEQFF
v_gene: TRBV5-1; j_gene: TRBJ2-7; CDR3aa: CASSLYSPNYEQYF
v_gene: TRBV4-2; j_gene: TRBJ2-3; CDR3aa: CASSQGPGLAGDTQYF
v_gene: TRBV4-2; j_gene: TRBJ1-3; CDR3aa: CASSPRGSSGNTIYF
v_gene: TRBV6-5; j_gene: TRBJ1-1; CDR3aa: CASSYSGRGGEAFF
v_gene: TRBV19; j_gene: TRBJ1-1; CDR3aa: CASTETGFTEAFF
v_gene: TRBV6-6; j_gene: TRBJ2-7; CDR3aa: CASSYPRQGVNYEQYF
v_gene: TRBV6-5; j_gene: TRBJ2-1; CDR3aa: CASSVADEQFF
v_gene: TRBV27; j_gene: TRBJ2-2; CDR3aa: CASSPWGDTGELFF
v_gene: TRBV6-4; j_gene: TRBJ1-1; CDR3aa: CASSQIDSPAMNTEAFF
v_gene: TRBV28; j_gene: TRBJ2-1; CDR3aa: CASSFRLAYEQFF
v_gene: TRBV27; j_gene: TRBJ1-2; CDR3aa: CASSAGTGVGYTF
v_gene: TRBV28; j_gene: TRBJ1-3; CDR3aa: CASSFPGGGNTIYF
v_gene: TRBV13; j_gene: TRBJ1-2; CDR3aa: CASSLGTENYGYTF
v_gene: TRBV27; j_gene: TRBJ2-5; CDR3aa: CASSTRRWGETQYF
v_gene: TRBV18; j_gene: TRBJ1-1; CDR3aa: CASSREVMEVETEAFF